This T cell receptor beta chain was captured in a study of cytomegalovirus exposure and HLA in healthy donors. Study-wide background: Assignment to the Caucasian-associated ancestry cluster applied to approximately 80% of the approximately 420 genotyped donors.

This clone was counted a single time. The study ran its PCR with 60 Vbeta and 13 Jbeta primers. Data came from immunoSEQ multiplex PCR; TCRdb stores just in-frame clones and leaves some out. The sample shows roughly 120,000 clones, approximately 80% of them seen only once. From germline, CDR1 is SQVTM and CDR2 ANQGSEA. This CDR3 spans 10 amino acids. Sequencing used PBMCs. The rearrangement uses TRBV29-1 and TRBJ2-5; D is uncertain. The J call may be in error: the DNA end matches TRBJ2-7 better. The sequence was collected from a man aged 18 to 30 in good health and CMV-seronegative. CDR3 in amino acids: CSVADYEQYF. The CDR3 DNA reads TGCAGCGTTGCAGATTACGAGCAGTACTTC.